One sample yielded the 29 T cell receptor beta chains listed below, sequenced in a study of blood T cell repertoires in COVID-19. The table came from immunoSEQ multiplex PCR; TCRdb's copy has only in-frame clones and leaves some out. The sample includes 250,000 to 300,000 clones, around nine tenths of them seen just once. Material: peripheral blood. The receptors were gathered from a woman aged 55-69 years with acute or convalescent COVID-19.

This chain joins TRBV12-3 or TRBV12-4 and TRBJ2-7; D is perhaps TRBD1 (6 bases). The CDR3 runs 13 residues. V dropped 6 bases and J dropped 0 bases, with 9 bases sitting between them. The CDR3 reads CASSLQGSYEQYF. CDR3 bases: TGTGCCAGCAGCTTACAGGGCTCCTACGAGCAGTACTTC.

This clone was detected only once. The V call is TRBV7-9, the J call TRBJ1-5; D gene ambiguous. V was trimmed by 10 bases and J by 9 bases, leaving 16 bases between them. This CDR3 is 12 amino acids long. Germline V gives CDR1 SEHNR, CDR2 FQNEAQ (reference sequence). In DNA, the CDR3 is TGTGCCACCTCTGACGGAGGCGGGCCCCAGCATTTT. Its protein product is CATSDGGGPQHF.

The rearrangement uses TRBV29-1 and TRBJ1-4, with a possible D match to TRBD1 (6 bases). The CDR3 extends over 12 amino acids. V was clipped by 6 bases and J by 8 bases, with 13 bases between them. Per germline, CDR1 SQVTM and CDR2 ANQGSEA. CDR3 DNA: TGCAGCGTCGTACAGGGAGGGGAAAAACTGTTTTTT. Protein product: CSVVQGGEKLFF.

This clone was detected a few times. The genes are TRBV3-1 (or the pseudogene TRBV3-2) and TRBJ2-3; D may be TRBD2 (6 bases). CDR1 is LGHDT and CDR2 is YNNKEL in the germline V gene (reference sequence). The CDR3 runs to 15 residues. V lost 1 base and J lost 3, with 11 bases in between. Here the CDR3 DNA reads TGTGCCAGCAGCCAAGTTTCGGGGGTTACAGATACGCAGTATTTT. This encodes CASSQVSGVTDTQYF.

The chain carries TRBV27 and TRBJ2-7, with 12 bases fitting TRBD2. The ends lost 3 bases at V and 2 bases at J; junction bases unmatched: 2. This CDR3 has 15 residues. The V gene's germline CDR1 is MNHEY and CDR2 SMNVEV (reference sequence). The CDR3 sequence is CASSFGLAGTYEQYF. The DNA of the CDR3 is TGTGCCAGCAGTTTCGGACTAGCGGGGACCTACGAGCAGTACTTC.

J is TRBJ1-1 and V is TRBV11-2; D remains unclear. V was cut by 1 base and J by 8 bases, with 11 bases left in between. The germline V gene encodes CDR1 SGHAT and CDR2 FQNNGV. The CDR3 consists of 13 residues. CDR3 residues: CASSLGWAGEAFF. The CDR3 DNA reads as TGTGCCAGCAGCTTAGGATGGGCAGGCGAAGCTTTCTTT.

The genes are TRBV18 and TRBJ2-2, with D maybe TRBD2 (6 bases). Germline V lookup: CDR1 KGHSH, CDR2 LQKENI. The CDR3 spans 16 residues. Trimming left V 0 bases short and J 6 bases short, with 14 bases between. The CDR3 DNA follows: TGTGCCAGCTCACCACCTACCGCCAGGGAGGCCGGGGAGCTGTTTTTT. It codes for CASSPPTAREAGELFF. Supplemented by reference TRBV18 and TRBJ2-2, the full variable domain reads NAGVMQNPRHLVRRRGQEARLRCSPMKGHSHVYWYRQLPEEGLKFMVYLQKENIIDESGMPKERFSAEFPKEGPSILRIQQVVRGDSAAYFCASSPPTAREAGELFFGEGSRLTVL.

The V gene is TRBV3-1 (or the pseudogene TRBV3-2), the J gene TRBJ2-5, with D maybe TRBD1 (5 bases). The CDR3 loop spans 13 amino acids. Germline assignment: CDR1 LGHDT and CDR2 YNNKEL (reference sequence). Trimming took off 4 bases at V and 1 base at J, with 7 bases between the two ends. The CDR3 DNA sequence: TGTGCCAGCAGCCCCGACAGCCAAGAGACCCAGTACTTC. Amino acid sequence: CASSPDSQETQYF.

On this clone: A read error may account for a junction end that differs from germline. The chain has TRBV6-2 or TRBV6-3 and TRBJ1-5, with 9 bases matching TRBD1. The CDR3 spans 15 residues. Germline-derived CDR1 and CDR2 are MNHEY and SVGEGT. The DNA for the CDR3 is TGTGCCAGCAGCCCGACAGGGGGTAGCCATCAGCCCCAGCATTTT. Translating it yields CASSPTGGSHQPQHF.

The sample holds one count of this clone. This chain joins TRBV4-1 and TRBJ1-5; tentatively, D is TRBD1 (5 bases). The CDR3 extends over 16 amino acids. Germline values: CDR1 MGHRA, CDR2 YSYEKL. The V and J ends lost 0 bases and 1 base respectively, with 10 bases between them. In DNA form, the CDR3 reads TGCGCCAGCAGCCAAGAGGGGGACTTCAGCAATCAGCCCCAGCATTTT. This translates into CASSQEGDFSNQPQHF.

This clone was observed a single time. The V and J genes are TRBV19 and TRBJ1-1; D gene uncertain. The CDR3 runs to 17 residues. CDR1 and CDR2 from the germline V gene are LNHDA and SQIVND (reference sequence). Trimming removed 1 base from V and 0 bases from J, with 15 bases in between. The CDR3, as DNA: TGTGCCAGTAGTATAGTGCAGGCGGGTCTTTTGAACACTGAAGCTTTCTTT. Translated, it gives CASSIVQAGLLNTEAFF.

For the CDR3, the DNA is TGTGCCAGTGGCGGGAGTTGGTTCTTC. It yields the protein CASGGSWFF. V and J are TRBV4-2 and TRBJ2-1, with TRBD2 matching over 7 bases. CDR3 length: 9 residues. The junction had 5 bases not matched to a gene; V was cut back by 9 bases and J by 15 bases. Germline-derived CDR1 and CDR2 are LGHNA and YNFKEQ.

The rearrangement links TRBV9 to TRBJ2-3, with D possibly TRBD2 on 6 matching bases. The CDR3 has 15 amino acids. V was shortened by 0 bases and J by 3 bases, with 11 bases between the two germline ends. Germline CDR1 and CDR2: SGDLS and YYNGEE. CDR3 sequence reads: CASSVEGGVTDTQYF. The DNA of the CDR3 is TGTGCCAGCAGCGTAGAAGGAGGGGTGACAGATACGCAGTATTTT.

The chain links TRBV10-3 to TRBJ2-5; D perhaps matches TRBD1 (6 bases). CDR3 length: 13 residues. Trimming cost V 7 bases and J 5 bases, with 14 bases left between them. Germline assignment: CDR1 ENHRY and CDR2 SYGVKD. Written as DNA, the CDR3 is TGTGCCATCACAGGACAGCCAGAGGAGACCCAGTACTTC. It translates to CAITGQPEETQYF.

The chain couples TRBV21-1 to TRBJ2-1; whether TRBD2, the table's D call, matches the DNA was not checked. TRBV21-1 is reported as a pseudogene. The CDR3 totals 14 residues. The DNA for the CDR3 is TGTGCCAGCAGCCGGGAGCGGGGCTACAATGAGCAGTTCTTC. Its protein is CASSRERGYNEQFF.

CDR3 DNA sequence: TGCGCCAGCAGAAACAGGGAGAAGGGAAATCAGCCCCAGCATTTT. Its protein is CASRNREKGNQPQHF. The chain couples TRBV4-1 to TRBJ1-5, with a weak D call TRBD1 (6 bases). CDR3 length: 15 amino acids. In germline, CDR1 is MGHRA, CDR2 YSYEKL. V shed 6 bases and J shed 4 bases, with 16 bases lying between them.

This chain connects TRBV27 to TRBJ1-2; maybe TRBD1 (6 bases). The V end lost 5 bases, the J end lost 6 bases, and 13 bases lay between the germline ends. The length of the CDR3 is 13 residues. Germline values: CDR1 MNHEY, CDR2 SMNVEV (reference sequence). The CDR3 sequence is CASSRSHRDGYTF. The CDR3 DNA reads as TGTGCCAGCAGTCGATCTCACAGGGATGGCTACACCTTC.

The rearrangement joins TRBV6-5 to TRBJ1-3; D may be TRBD1 (5 bases). The CDR3 consists of 16 residues. V was shortened by 2 bases and J by 0 bases, with 11 bases between the two germline ends. Germline CDR1 reads MNHEY; CDR2 reads SVGAGI. CDR3 protein: CASSYGADNSGNTIYF. The CDR3 DNA sequence: TGTGCCAGCAGTTACGGGGCCGATAACTCTGGAAACACCATATATTTT.

The chain uses TRBV4-3 and TRBJ2-1; 11 nucleotides align to TRBD2. CDR3 length: 17 residues. V lost 3 bases, J lost 2 bases, and 6 bases stayed unmatched. Germline V gene data show CDR1 as LGHNA and CDR2 as YSLEER. The CDR3 region has the DNA TGCGCCAGCAGCCAGGTGACTAGCGGGGTGGCCTACAATGAGCAGTTCTTC. It translates to CASSQVTSGVAYNEQFF.

This CDR3 reads CASSRRNRGGYNSPLHF. The CDR3 DNA reads TGTGCCAGCAGCCGAAGGAACAGGGGCGGTTATAATTCACCCCTCCACTTT. The chain employs TRBV7-6 and TRBJ1-6; TRBD1 matches at 7 bases. Germline CDR1 SGHVS, CDR2 FNYEAQ. Trimming took 5 bases from V and 4 from J; bases not matched to a gene: 11. The CDR3 has 17 amino acids.

The rearrangement uses TRBV7-2 and TRBJ2-7, with a possible D match to TRBD1 (5 bases). This CDR3 spans 14 amino acids. Germline V gene lookup returns CDR1 SGHTA and CDR2 FQGNSA. Trimming stripped 2 bases from V and 2 bases from J, with 10 bases between. CDR3 coding DNA: TGTGCCAGCAGCTTATCCCCAGGGCCCTACGAGCAGTACTTC. This codes for CASSLSPGPYEQYF.

This chain uses TRBV18 with TRBJ1-2; tentative D call: TRBD1 (5 bases). Germline V CDR1 and CDR2: KGHSH, LQKENI. The CDR3 is made up of 14 amino acids. V lost 3 bases and J lost 8, with 16 bases in between. CDR3 in DNA: TGTGCCAGCTCACCTGGCGGGACCGCTCCCGGCTACACCTTC. Its translation is CASSPGGTAPGYTF.

This clone was detected a few times. J is TRBJ2-2 and V is TRBV7-9; D perhaps matches TRBD1 (5 bases). V lost 6 bases to trimming and J lost 2 bases, with 7 bases between them. In germline, CDR1 is SEHNR, CDR2 FQNEAQ (reference sequence). This CDR3 is built from 13 residues. The CDR3 sequence: CASRGLNTGELFF. CDR3 coding DNA: TGTGCCAGCAGGGGGCTTAACACCGGGGAGCTGTTTTTT.

The CDR3 is CATSDGGGINQPQHF. The CDR3 nucleotides are TGTGCCACCAGTGACGGGGGGGGGATCAATCAGCCCCAGCATTTT. The chain combines TRBV24-1 with TRBJ1-5; D perhaps matches TRBD1 (5 bases). V was shortened by 4 bases and J by 3 bases, with 12 bases between the two germline ends. This CDR3 has 15 residues. Per germline, CDR1 KGHDR and CDR2 SFDVKD.

The chain joins TRBV28 to TRBJ1-3; weak D call: TRBD1 (5 bases). Germline values: CDR1 MDHEN, CDR2 SYDVKM. The V gene lost 4 bases and the J gene lost 3 bases, with 16 bases spanning the gap. The CDR3 runs to 16 residues. CDR3 DNA: TGTGCCAGCAGTTCCCCCCCCGCAGGGAATGGAAACACCATATATTTT. It codes for CASSSPPAGNGNTIYF.

This chain connects TRBV6-1 to TRBJ2-2; tentatively, D is TRBD2 (5 bases). The CDR3 covers 14 residues. Germline CDR1 and CDR2: MNHNS and SASEGT. The V end lost 1 base, the J end lost 5 bases, and 8 bases lay between the germline ends. The CDR3 DNA reads as TGTGCCAGCAGTGAAGTGCGGGTGACCGGGGAGCTGTTTTTT. It codes for CASSEVRVTGELFF.

This rearrangement joins TRBV6-1 to TRBJ2-3, with D possibly TRBD2 on 6 matching bases. Germline CDR1 is MNHNS and CDR2 is SASEGT. V lost 2 bases to trimming and J lost 0 bases, with 12 bases between them. This CDR3 contains 16 residues. This CDR3 is CASSENLRGSTDTQYF. DNA for the CDR3: TGTGCCAGCAGTGAAAATTTGCGGGGAAGCACAGATACGCAGTATTTT.

CDR3 sequence (DNA): TGTGCCAGCAGCCAAGAGTTGACAGGGCGGGAGCAGTACTTC. Its protein product is CASSQELTGREQYF. The V call is TRBV4-2, the J call TRBJ2-7; 7 nucleotides align to TRBD1. CDR1 LGHNA and CDR2 YNFKEQ come from the germline V gene. The CDR3 covers 14 residues. The V segment lost 0 bases and the J segment 7 bases; nucleotides outside the gene matches: 6.

V and J are TRBV4-3 and TRBJ1-4; TRBD1 matches 9 bases. V shed 3 bases and J 0 bases; nucleotides not matched to a gene: 14. The germline V gene encodes CDR1 LGHNA and CDR2 YSLEER. There are 20 residues in the CDR3. Here the CDR3 reads CASSHQEGTGRFATNEKLFF. CDR3 nucleotides: TGCGCCAGCAGCCACCAAGAGGGGACAGGGCGGTTTGCAACTAATGAAAAACTGTTTTTT.